This T cell receptor beta chain derives from a study of T cell repertoires in cytomegalovirus infection. TCRdb passed the reads through MiXCR, listing each CDR3 protein once. The data contain about 890,000 distinct CDR3 sequences, around 30% of them singletons. Remarks on this clonotype: The antigen is undetermined.

CDR1 is SGHTS and CDR2 is YDEGEE in the germline V gene. This CDR3 is built from 13 residues. The V gene lost 4 bases and the J gene lost 3 bases, with 8 bases spanning the gap. General observations from the study: What dominated the ex vivo response were HLA-C-restricted CMV-specific TCR beta clonotypes.

This sequence joins TRBV5-8 and TRBJ1-5; tentative D call: TRBD1 (5 bases). This material consisted of cultured CD8+ T cells from PBMCs, taken from culture after CMV antigen stimulation. The clonotype comes from a human donor in good health (CMV status not recorded). Some clones in this sample may be carry-over from other donors' samples. CDR3 DNA sequence: TGTGCCAGCAGCCAACAGGACAATCAGCCCCAGCATTTT. It specifies CASSQQDNQPQHF.